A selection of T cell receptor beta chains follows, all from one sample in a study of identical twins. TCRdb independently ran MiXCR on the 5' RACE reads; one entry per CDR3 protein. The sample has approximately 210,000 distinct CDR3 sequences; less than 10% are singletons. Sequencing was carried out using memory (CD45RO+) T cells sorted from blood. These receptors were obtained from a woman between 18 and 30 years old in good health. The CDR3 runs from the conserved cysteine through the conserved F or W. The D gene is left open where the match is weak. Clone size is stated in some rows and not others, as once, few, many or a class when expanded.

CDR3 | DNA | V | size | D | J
CASSYISGGNYEQYF | TGTGCCAGCAGTTACATCAGCGGGGGGAACTACGAGCAGTACTTC | TRBV6-2/TRBV6-3 | few | TRBD2 | TRBJ2-7
CASSLSGSSYEQYF | TGTGCCAGCAGTTTGAGCGGCAGCTCCTACGAGCAGTACTTC | TRBV12-3/TRBV12-4 | many | . | TRBJ2-7
CASSLDLGSFFGGEQFF | TGTGCCAGCAGCTTAGATCTCGGCAGCTTCTTTGGTGGTGAGCAGTTCTTC | TRBV11-2 | . | . | TRBJ2-1
CASSNNRAGETQYF | TGTGCCAGCAGCAACAATAGGGCCGGAGAGACCCAGTACTTC | TRBV7-9 | many | . | TRBJ2-5
CASAENGGDREQYF | TGTGCCAGCGCGGAAAACGGGGGTGACAGGGAGCAGTACTTC | TRBV3-1 | . | . | TRBJ2-7
CASSSRMGAEAFF | TGTGCCAGCAGCTCTCGGATGGGTGCTGAAGCTTTCTTT | TRBV5-8 | . | . | TRBJ1-1
CASSQEAVAPDTQYF | TGCGCCAGCAGCCAAGAGGCGGTAGCCCCGGATACGCAGTATTTT | TRBV4-3 | many | . | TRBJ2-3
CASSPRTGGASYEQFF | TGTGCCAGCAGCCCTCGGACAGGGGGCGCAAGCTATGAGCAGTTCTTC | TRBV11-2 | many | TRBD1 | TRBJ2-1
CSARRLAGGPQETQYF | TGCAGTGCTAGAAGGCTAGCGGGGGGCCCGCAAGAGACCCAGTACTTC | TRBV20-1 | many | TRBD2 | TRBJ2-5
CASSSGQAGNTIYF | TGTGCCAGCAGTTCGGGTCAAGCTGGAAACACCATATATTTT | TRBV28 | . | . | TRBJ1-3
CSANRGLMNTEAFF | TGCAGTGCAAACAGGGGATTAATGAACACTGAAGCTTTCTTT | TRBV20-1 | few | TRBD1 | TRBJ1-1
CASSDPGPEAFF | TGTGCCAGCAGTGACCCCGGCCCGGAAGCTTTCTTT | TRBV9 | . | . | TRBJ1-1
CASSLGGTTNEKLFF | TGTGCCAGCAGCTTGGGGGGGACAACTAATGAAAAACTGTTTTTT | TRBV5-4 | . | . | TRBJ1-4
CSANRGNTEAFF | TGCAGTGCTAACCGGGGGAACACTGAAGCTTTCTTT | TRBV20-1 | . | . | TRBJ1-1
CASKTAGTGLNEQFF | TGTGCCAGCAAGACGGCCGGGACAGGGCTCAATGAGCAGTTCTTC | TRBV28 | . | TRBD1 | TRBJ2-1
CASSYGANVLTF | TGTGCCAGCAGTTACGGGGCCAACGTCCTGACTTTC | TRBV12-3/TRBV12-4 | few | . | TRBJ2-6
CASSILAGRSYNEQFF | TGTGCCAGCAGCATATTAGCGGGACGCTCCTACAATGAGCAGTTCTTC | TRBV7-2 | . | TRBD2 | TRBJ2-1
CASSEGWGTDTQYF | TGTGCCAGCAGTGAAGGCTGGGGCACAGATACGCAGTATTTT | TRBV25-1 | . | . | TRBJ2-3
CASSQRDKGTGELFF | TGTGCCAGCAGCCAGAGGGACAAAGGCACCGGGGAGCTGTTTTTT | TRBV3-1 | few | . | TRBJ2-2
CASNSGIPTDTQYF | TGCGCCAGCAATTCCGGGATCCCTACAGATACGCAGTATTTT | TRBV5-1 | . | . | TRBJ2-3
CASAQRRGTGYNEQFF | TGCGCCAGCGCCCAACGCCGAGGCACCGGGTACAATGAGCAGTTCTTC | TRBV5-1 | . | . | TRBJ2-1
CSALGRVGRDEQFF | TGCAGTGCCCTGGGCAGGGTGGGAAGGGATGAGCAGTTCTTC | TRBV20-1 | . | . | TRBJ2-1
CASSQREHYNEQFF | TGCGCCAGCAGCCAGCGGGAGCACTACAATGAGCAGTTCTTC | TRBV4-1 | many | TRBD2 | TRBJ2-1
CASSPPTAMNTEAFF | TGTGCCAGCAGTCCTCCGACAGCCATGAACACTGAAGCTTTCTTT | TRBV28 | . | . | TRBJ1-1
CSAPSGHLYGYTF | TGCAGTGCTCCGTCGGGACACCTCTATGGCTACACCTTC | TRBV20-1 | . | . | TRBJ1-2
CASSLTGDAAFF | TGCGCCAGCAGCTTGACAGGGGACGCAGCTTTCTTT | TRBV5-1 | many | TRBD1 | TRBJ1-1
CASSLSGAAADTQYF | TGTGCCAGCAGCCTTAGCGGGGCAGCCGCAGATACGCAGTATTTT | TRBV7-9 | . | TRBD2 | TRBJ2-3
CASSQRPSGNIQYF | TGTGCCAGCAGTCAACGGCCGAGCGGAAACATTCAGTACTTC | TRBV21-1 | few | . | TRBJ2-4
CASTPTGTLNEQFF | TGTGCCAGCACCCCGACTGGCACTCTTAATGAGCAGTTCTTC | TRBV12-3/TRBV12-4 | . | . | TRBJ2-1
CASTLAGAYEQYF | TGTGCCAGCACTTTAGCGGGGGCCTACGAGCAGTACTTC | TRBV7-9 | . | TRBD2 | TRBJ2-7
CASGGTANTGELFF | TGTGCCAGCGGGGGGACAGCGAACACCGGGGAGCTGTTTTTT | TRBV12-3/TRBV12-4 | few | . | TRBJ2-2
CASSQDLAGTNSPLHF | TGCGCCAGCAGCCAAGATCTTGCGGGGACCAATTCACCCCTCCACTTT | TRBV4-3 | few | . | TRBJ1-6
CSASSSVYTEAFF | TGCAGTGCTAGTTCGTCCGTCTACACTGAAGCTTTCTTT | TRBV20-1 | many | . | TRBJ1-1
CASSQETSPSGNTIYF | TGTGCCAGCAGCCAAGAAACATCCCCCTCTGGAAACACCATATATTTT | TRBV3-1 | few | . | TRBJ1-3
CASSQDFGGLYRLFF | TGTGCCAGCAGCCAAGATTTCGGGGGTCTTTATCGGCTGTTTTTT | TRBV14 | few | . | TRBJ2-2
CASSQDPTRGTPSNTQYF | TGCGCCAGCAGCCAAGACCCGACTCGGGGGACCCCTTCAAATACGCAGTATTTT | TRBV4-1 | many | . | TRBJ2-3
CASSRTGTREKLFF | TGCGCCAGCAGCCGGACGGGGACGAGGGAAAAACTGTTTTTT | TRBV5-1 | few | . | TRBJ1-4